This T cell receptor (beta chain) is drawn from a study of naive and memory T cell subsets. Cells stained for CD3, CD4, CD8, CD45RA and CD27 were sorted into four subsets. There are a few counts of this clonotype. Its target is unknown. Two oligonucleotides, mixed equimolar, formed the beta constant-region primer covering TRBC1 and TRBC2. Nested alpha and beta constant-region primers with the SP2 primer drove four PCR rounds on ligated cDNA. An oligonucleotide with the SP2 primer and a 12-nucleotide UMI was ligated to the cDNA 3' end. TCRdb re-called the UMI-ligation and nested PCR reads through MiXCR, storing one row per CDR3 protein. The sample includes about 150,000 distinct CDR3 sequences, approximately 22% of them seen just once. Findings of the study overall: Clonotypes are single alpha or beta chains, not paired receptors. Possibly reflecting memory cells re-expressing CD45RA, a few larger clonotypes occurred in naive repertoires, especially CD8.

The receptor comes from a human donor in good health. The source material was naive CD4+ T cells from blood.

CDR3 nucleotides: TGTGCCAGCTCATACCGTCGACAGGGATTGGGAGGCTACACCTTC. As protein: CASSYRRQGLGGYTF. V and J are TRBV12-3 or TRBV12-4 and TRBJ1-2; TRBD1 matches 7 bases. The CDR3 extends over 15 amino acids. Trimming removed 8 bases from V and 8 bases from J; junction bases left unmatched: 17.